This TCR beta chain was sequenced during a study of T-cell reconstitution after alpha-beta-depleted transplantation in children. Preparation of the TCRbeta library involved a method that used unique molecular identifiers. MiXCR, applied by TCRdb to the PCR reads, yields one record per CDR3 protein. The table has over 200,000 distinct CDR3 sequences, roughly 10% seen once. This clonotype was sampled from a human donor who donated a stem cell graft to a child with acute lymphoblastic leukemia. The sequencing here drew on PBMCs from the stem cell graft donor, taken from the stem cell graft.

Here the CDR3 reads CAISEQARADTQYF. The CDR3, as DNA: TGTGCCATCAGTGAGCAGGCACGGGCAGATACGCAGTATTTT. V and J are TRBV10-3 and TRBJ2-3; D not certain. This CDR3 has 14 amino acids. Trimming pared 2 bases from V and 4 bases from J, leaving 10 bases between. Germline V gene lookup returns CDR1 ENHRY and CDR2 SYGVKD.